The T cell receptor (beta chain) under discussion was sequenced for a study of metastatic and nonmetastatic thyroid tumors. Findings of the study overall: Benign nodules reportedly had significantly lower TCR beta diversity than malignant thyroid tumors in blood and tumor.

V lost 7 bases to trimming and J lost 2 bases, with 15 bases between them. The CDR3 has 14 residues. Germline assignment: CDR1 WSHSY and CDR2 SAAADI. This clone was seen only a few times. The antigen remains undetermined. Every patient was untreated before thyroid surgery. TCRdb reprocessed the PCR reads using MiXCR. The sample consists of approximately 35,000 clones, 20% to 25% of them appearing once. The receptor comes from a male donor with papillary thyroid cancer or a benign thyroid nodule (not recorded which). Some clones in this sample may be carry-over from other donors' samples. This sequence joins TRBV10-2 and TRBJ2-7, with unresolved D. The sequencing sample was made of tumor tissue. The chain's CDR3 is CASKITWVTYEQYF. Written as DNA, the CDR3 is TGCGCCAGCAAGATAACATGGGTCACCTACGAGCAGTACTTC.